Sequencing of this T cell receptor (beta chain) was carried out in a study of CD8 T cells in Susac syndrome. Healthy donors served as the controls. They were matched for age and sex. V lost 4 bases and J 0 bases, leaving 19 bases between the germline ends. The CDR3 totals 17 residues. Germline V lookup: CDR1 MDHEN, CDR2 SYDVKM. With random hexamers, reverse transcription was performed on about 0.5 to 1 ug of RNA. TCRdb reprocessed the immunoSEQ multiplex PCR reads with MiXCR, giving one entry per CDR3 protein. Among about 130,000 distinct CDR3 sequences, roughly 96% were seen once, and the ten largest hold around 0.12%.

Sequenced: CD4+ T cells from PBMCs. The receptor's source is a human donor in good health. The chain couples TRBV28 to TRBJ2-7; possibly TRBD1 or TRBD2 for D (5 bases each). The CDR3 region is CASSSPSPGRSSYEQYF. The CDR3 DNA sequence: TGTGCCAGCAGTTCCCCATCGCCGGGACGGAGCTCCTACGAGCAGTACTTC.